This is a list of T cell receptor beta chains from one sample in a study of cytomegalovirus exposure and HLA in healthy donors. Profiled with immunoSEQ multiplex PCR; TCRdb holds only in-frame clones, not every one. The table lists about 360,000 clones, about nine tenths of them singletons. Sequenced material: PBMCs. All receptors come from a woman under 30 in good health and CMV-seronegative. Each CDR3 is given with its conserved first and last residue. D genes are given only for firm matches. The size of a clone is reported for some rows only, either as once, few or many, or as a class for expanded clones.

CDR3 protein: CASRVQGINEAFF
CDR3 DNA: TGTGCCAGCAGGGTGCAGGGGATTAATGAAGCTTTCTTT
clone size: NA
J gene: TRBJ1-1
V gene: TRBV2
D gene: NA

CDR3 protein: CASSDPSGGTDTQYF
CDR3 DNA: TGTGCCAGCAGTGACCCTAGCGGGGGCACAGATACGCAGTATTTT
clone size: NA
J gene: TRBJ2-3
V gene: TRBV6-1
D gene: TRBD2

CDR3 protein: CASSPRGFNTEAFF
CDR3 DNA: TGTGCCAGCAGCCCTAGGGGCTTTAACACTGAAGCTTTCTTT
clone size: NA
J gene: TRBJ1-1
V gene: TRBV7-6
D gene: NA

CDR3 protein: CASSIARGQETQYF
CDR3 DNA: TGTGCCAGCTCGATCGCTCGGGGGCAAGAGACCCAGTACTTC
clone size: once
J gene: TRBJ2-5
V gene: TRBV18
D gene: NA

CDR3 protein: CASSYLTNRDHEQYF
CDR3 DNA: TGTGCCAGCAGTTACCTAACCAACAGGGACCACGAGCAGTACTTC
clone size: NA
J gene: TRBJ2-7
V gene: TRBV28
D gene: NA

CDR3 protein: CASSQDARQARTIETQYF
CDR3 DNA: TGTGCCAGCAGCCAAGATGCCAGACAGGCCCGAACGATAGAGACCCAGTACTTC
clone size: NA
J gene: TRBJ2-5
V gene: TRBV14
D gene: NA

CDR3 protein: CASEGASGNTIYF
CDR3 DNA: TGTGCCAGCGAGGGGGCATCTGGAAACACCATATATTTT
clone size: NA
J gene: TRBJ1-3
V gene: TRBV5-5
D gene: TRBD1

CDR3 protein: CASSLWGDTEAFF
CDR3 DNA: TGTGCCAGCAGTTTGTGGGGGGACACTGAAGCTTTCTTT
clone size: NA
J gene: TRBJ1-1
V gene: TRBV28
D gene: NA

CDR3 protein: CASSLIKESYEQYF
CDR3 DNA: TGTGCCAGCAGTTTAATCAAAGAGTCCTACGAGCAGTACTTC
clone size: NA
J gene: TRBJ2-7
V gene: TRBV27
D gene: NA

CDR3 protein: CASSPMGRGGGLNEKLFF
CDR3 DNA: TGTGCCAGCAGCCCCATGGGGCGAGGGGGGGGCTTAAATGAAAAACTGTTTTTT
clone size: NA
J gene: TRBJ1-4
V gene: TRBV27
D gene: NA

CDR3 protein: CSDSSHGTQYF
CDR3 DNA: TGCAGCGACTCTTCCCACGGTACGCAGTATTTT
clone size: NA
J gene: TRBJ2-3
V gene: TRBV29-1
D gene: NA

CDR3 protein: CASSLDGVGGSPLHF
CDR3 DNA: TGTGCCAGCAGCTTAGATGGGGTCGGAGGTTCACCCCTCCACTTT
clone size: many
J gene: TRBJ1-6
V gene: TRBV11-2
D gene: NA

CDR3 protein: CASSGEGQGRRTDTQYF
CDR3 DNA: TGTGCCAGCAGTGGGGAGGGACAGGGGCGGCGCACAGATACGCAGTATTTT
clone size: NA
J gene: TRBJ2-3
V gene: TRBV2
D gene: TRBD1

CDR3 protein: CASSHYILTATSSGNTIYF
CDR3 DNA: TGTGCCAGCAGCCACTACATCTTGACAGCGACCAGCTCTGGAAACACCATATATTTT
clone size: NA
J gene: TRBJ1-3
V gene: TRBV5-5
D gene: NA

CDR3 protein: CASSYRSYSSSGANVLTF
CDR3 DNA: TGTGCCAGCAGCTACCGCAGTTATTCAAGCTCTGGGGCCAACGTCCTGACTTTC
clone size: NA
J gene: TRBJ2-6
V gene: TRBV11-2
D gene: NA

CDR3 protein: CASSLARDSYEQYF
CDR3 DNA: TGTGCCAGCAGTTTAGCCAGGGACTCCTACGAGCAGTACTTC
clone size: NA
J gene: TRBJ2-7
V gene: TRBV27
D gene: NA